This is a list of T cell receptor beta chains from one sample in a study of OX40 agonist ivuxolimab in advanced cancers. The data were produced by immunoSEQ multiplex PCR, yet TCRdb's version contains in-frame clones alone and is incomplete. The sample has fewer than 90,000 clones, around nine tenths seen once. The input for sequencing was CD4+ or CD8+ T cells sorted from blood, taken in a trial of the OX40 agonist ivuxolimab. The receptors were gathered from an adult with an advanced solid tumor such as melanoma, head and neck, liver or kidney cancer. Each CDR3 is given without its conserved first and last residue.

V gene	J gene	CDR3 protein
TRBV18	TRBJ2-5	ASSPQTGGLETQY
TRBV10-2	TRBJ2-1	ASSDKRQVNEQF
TRBV28	TRBJ1-3	ASIGSASGNTIY
TRBV7-6	TRBJ1-3	ASSPPGVSGNTIY
TRBV9	TRBJ2-7	ASSPTGRNLGEQY
TRBV7-2	TRBJ2-5	ASSLDGTGGSETQY
TRBV4-2	TRBJ2-3	ASSQEIRAADTQY
TRBV4-1	TRBJ2-7	ASSQHRTTTYEQY
TRBV6-5	TRBJ2-3	ASSYLAAQY
TRBV9	TRBJ1-4	ASSPWTGGGEKLF
TRBV11-2	TRBJ2-3	ASSPYPGTLNTDTQY
TRBV6-6	TRBJ2-1	ASSYSILGGQF
TRBV7-9	TRBJ1-5	ASSPIGDNQPQH
TRBV6-1	TRBJ1-4	ASSGGLRQAEEKLF
TRBV7-6	TRBJ1-3	ASSLDYGSYYSGNTIY
TRBV10-3	TRBJ2-3	AISDYGRGRGTDTQY
TRBV21-1	TRBJ2-1	ASSKYTDPIRGDEQF
TRBV2	TRBJ2-5	ASQGGQGARETQY
TRBV6-5	TRBJ2-2	ASRLRRATGELF
TRBV29-1	TRBJ2-7	SVVKGTSGREYEQY
TRBV5-1	TRBJ2-5	ASSWGQETQY
TRBV5-6	TRBJ1-2	ASSRDRFNYGYT
TRBV28	TRBJ2-7	ASSSPTSGRAEQY
TRBV7-9	TRBJ2-1	ASSFLWEQF
TRBV7-3	TRBJ1-1	ASSLKLAPGENTEAF
TRBV2	TRBJ1-1	ASRLLGVGEAF
TRBV27	TRBJ2-2	ASRGLADATGELF